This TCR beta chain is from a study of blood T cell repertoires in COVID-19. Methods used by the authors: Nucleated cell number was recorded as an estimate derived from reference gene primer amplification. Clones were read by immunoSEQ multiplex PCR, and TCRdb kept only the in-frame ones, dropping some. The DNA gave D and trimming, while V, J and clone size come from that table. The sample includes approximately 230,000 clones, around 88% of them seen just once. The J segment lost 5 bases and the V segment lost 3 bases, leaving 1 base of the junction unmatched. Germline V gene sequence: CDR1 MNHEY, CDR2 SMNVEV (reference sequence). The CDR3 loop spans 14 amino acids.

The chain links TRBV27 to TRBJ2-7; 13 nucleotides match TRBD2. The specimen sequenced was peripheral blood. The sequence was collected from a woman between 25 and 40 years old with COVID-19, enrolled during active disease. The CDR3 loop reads CASSFGTSGDEQYF. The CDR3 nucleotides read TGTGCCAGCAGTTTTGGGACTAGCGGGGACGAGCAGTACTTC.